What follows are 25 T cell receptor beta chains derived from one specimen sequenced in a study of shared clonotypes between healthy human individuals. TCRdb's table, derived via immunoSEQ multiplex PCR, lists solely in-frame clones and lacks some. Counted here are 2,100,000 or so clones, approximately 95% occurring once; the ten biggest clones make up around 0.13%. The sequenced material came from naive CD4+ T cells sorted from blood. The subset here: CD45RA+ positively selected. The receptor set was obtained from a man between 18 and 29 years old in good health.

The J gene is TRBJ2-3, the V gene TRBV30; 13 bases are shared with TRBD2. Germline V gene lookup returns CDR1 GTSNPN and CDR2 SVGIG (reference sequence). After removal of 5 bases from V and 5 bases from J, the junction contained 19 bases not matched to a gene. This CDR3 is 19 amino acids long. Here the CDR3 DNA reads TGTGCCTGGGGACGGGACAGACTCGGACTAGCGGGAGTCATAGATACGCAGTATTTT. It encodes CAWGRDRLGLAGVIDTQYF.

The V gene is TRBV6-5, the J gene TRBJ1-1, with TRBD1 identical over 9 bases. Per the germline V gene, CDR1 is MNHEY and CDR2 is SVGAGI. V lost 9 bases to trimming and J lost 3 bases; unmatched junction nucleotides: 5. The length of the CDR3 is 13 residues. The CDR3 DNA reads TGTGCCAGTCAGCGACAGGGGGACACTGAAGCTTTCTTT. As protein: CASQRQGDTEAFF.

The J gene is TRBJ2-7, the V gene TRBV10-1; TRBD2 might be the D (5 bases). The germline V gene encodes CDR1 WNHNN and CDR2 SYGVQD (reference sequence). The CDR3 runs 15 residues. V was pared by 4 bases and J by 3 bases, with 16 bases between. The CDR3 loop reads CASSAGHLGVYEQYF. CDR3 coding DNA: TGCGCCAGCAGTGCGGGTCACCTCGGGGTCTACGAGCAGTACTTC.

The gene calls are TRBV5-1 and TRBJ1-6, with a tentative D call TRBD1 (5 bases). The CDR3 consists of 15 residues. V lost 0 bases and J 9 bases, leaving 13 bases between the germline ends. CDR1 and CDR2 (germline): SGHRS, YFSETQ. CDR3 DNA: TGCGCCAGCAGCTTGGCCGGTGAAGGGACTTCACCCCTCCACTTT. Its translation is CASSLAGEGTSPLHF.

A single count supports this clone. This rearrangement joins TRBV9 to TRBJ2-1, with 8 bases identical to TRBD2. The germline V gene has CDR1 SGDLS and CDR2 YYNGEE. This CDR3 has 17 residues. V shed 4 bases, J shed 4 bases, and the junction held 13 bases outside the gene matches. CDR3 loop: CASSMGGLAGPYNEQFF. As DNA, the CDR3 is TGTGCCAGCAGCATGGGTGGGTTAGCGGGACCATACAATGAGCAGTTCTTC.

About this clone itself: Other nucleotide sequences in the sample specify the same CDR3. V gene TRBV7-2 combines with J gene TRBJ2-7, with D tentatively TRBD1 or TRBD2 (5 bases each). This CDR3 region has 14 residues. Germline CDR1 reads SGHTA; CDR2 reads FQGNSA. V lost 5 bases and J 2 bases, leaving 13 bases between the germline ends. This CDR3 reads CASSLGTGPYEQYF. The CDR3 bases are TGTGCCAGCAGCCTAGGGACGGGTCCCTACGAGCAGTACTTC.

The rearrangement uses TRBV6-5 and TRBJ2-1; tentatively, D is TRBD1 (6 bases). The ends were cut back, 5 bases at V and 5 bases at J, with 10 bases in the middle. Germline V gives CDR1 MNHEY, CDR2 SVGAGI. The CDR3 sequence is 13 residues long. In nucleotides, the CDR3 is TGTGCCAGCAGTCCCAGACAGGACAATGAGCAGTTCTTC. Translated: CASSPRQDNEQFF.

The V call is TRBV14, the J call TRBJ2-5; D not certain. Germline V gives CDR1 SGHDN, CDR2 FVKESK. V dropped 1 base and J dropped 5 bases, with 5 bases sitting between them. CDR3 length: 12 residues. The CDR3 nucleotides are TGTGCCAGCAGCCAAGTCTGGGAGACCCAGTACTTC. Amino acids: CASSQVWETQYF.

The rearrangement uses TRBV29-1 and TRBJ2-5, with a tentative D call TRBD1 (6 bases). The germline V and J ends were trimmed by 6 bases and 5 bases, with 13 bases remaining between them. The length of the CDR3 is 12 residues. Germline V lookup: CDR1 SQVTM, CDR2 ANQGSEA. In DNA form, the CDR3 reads TGCAGCGTAGGACAGATGGTTGAGACCCAGTACTTC. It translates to CSVGQMVETQYF.

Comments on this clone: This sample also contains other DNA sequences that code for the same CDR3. CDR3 sequence (DNA): TGTGCCAGCAGCTTATACACCGGGGAGCTGTTTTTT. This codes for CASSLYTGELFF. The genes are TRBV7-2 and TRBJ2-2; D is unclear. In germline, CDR1 is SGHTA, CDR2 FQGNSA. Between the trimmed V and J ends, which lost 2 bases and 3 bases, there was a span of 1 base. This CDR3 region has 12 residues.

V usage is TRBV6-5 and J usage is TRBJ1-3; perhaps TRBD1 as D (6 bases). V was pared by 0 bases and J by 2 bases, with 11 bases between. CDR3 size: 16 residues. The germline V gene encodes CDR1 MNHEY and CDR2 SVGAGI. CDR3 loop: CASSYSVGGTGNTIYF. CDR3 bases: TGTGCCAGCAGTTACTCCGTCGGGGGCACTGGAAACACCATATATTTT.

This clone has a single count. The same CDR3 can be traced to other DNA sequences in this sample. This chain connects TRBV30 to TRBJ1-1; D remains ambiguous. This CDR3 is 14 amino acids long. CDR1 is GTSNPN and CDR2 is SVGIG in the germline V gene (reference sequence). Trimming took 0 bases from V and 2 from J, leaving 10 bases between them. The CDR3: CAWSVGLSNTEAFF. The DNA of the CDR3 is TGTGCCTGGAGTGTTGGTCTGAGTAACACTGAAGCTTTCTTT.

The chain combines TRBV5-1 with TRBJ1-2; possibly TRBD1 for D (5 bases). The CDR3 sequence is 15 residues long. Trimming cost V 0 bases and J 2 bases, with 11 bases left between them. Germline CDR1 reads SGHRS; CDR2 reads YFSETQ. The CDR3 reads CASSLVGTGNYGYTF. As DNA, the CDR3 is TGCGCCAGCAGCTTGGTAGGGACCGGAAACTATGGCTACACCTTC.

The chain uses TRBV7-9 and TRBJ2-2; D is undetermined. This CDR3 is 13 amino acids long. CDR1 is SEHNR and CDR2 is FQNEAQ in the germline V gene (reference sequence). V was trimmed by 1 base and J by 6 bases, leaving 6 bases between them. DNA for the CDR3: TGTGCCAGCAGCTTAGTTGGGCCCGGGGAGCTGTTTTTT. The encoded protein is CASSLVGPGELFF.

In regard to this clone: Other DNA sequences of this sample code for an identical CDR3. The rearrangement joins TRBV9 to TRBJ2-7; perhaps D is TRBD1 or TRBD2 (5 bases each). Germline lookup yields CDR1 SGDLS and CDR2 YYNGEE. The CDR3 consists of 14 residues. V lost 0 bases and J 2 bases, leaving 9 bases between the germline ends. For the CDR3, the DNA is TGTGCCAGCAGCGTAGAGTCGGGGCCCTACGAGCAGTACTTC. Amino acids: CASSVESGPYEQYF.

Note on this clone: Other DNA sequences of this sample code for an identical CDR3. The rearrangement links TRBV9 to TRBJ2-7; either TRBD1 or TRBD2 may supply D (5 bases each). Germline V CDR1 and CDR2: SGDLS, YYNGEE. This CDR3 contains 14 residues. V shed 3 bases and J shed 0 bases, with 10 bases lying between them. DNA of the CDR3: TGTGCCAGCAGCGCAACCGGGACCTCCTACGAGCAGTACTTC. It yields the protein CASSATGTSYEQYF.

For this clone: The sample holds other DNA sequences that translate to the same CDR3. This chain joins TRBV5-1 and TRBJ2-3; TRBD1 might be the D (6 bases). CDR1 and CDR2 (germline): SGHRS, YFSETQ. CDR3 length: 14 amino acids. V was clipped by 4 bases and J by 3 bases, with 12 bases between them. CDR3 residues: CASSLQGGTDTQYF. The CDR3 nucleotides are TGCGCCAGCAGCCTACAGGGCGGGACAGATACGCAGTATTTT.

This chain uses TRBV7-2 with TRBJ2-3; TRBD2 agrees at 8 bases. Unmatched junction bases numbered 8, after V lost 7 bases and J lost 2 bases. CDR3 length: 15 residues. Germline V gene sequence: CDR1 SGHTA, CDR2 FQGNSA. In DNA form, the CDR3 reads TGTGCCAGCACCCCTACTAGCGGCCTCACAGATACGCAGTATTTT. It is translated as CASTPTSGLTDTQYF.

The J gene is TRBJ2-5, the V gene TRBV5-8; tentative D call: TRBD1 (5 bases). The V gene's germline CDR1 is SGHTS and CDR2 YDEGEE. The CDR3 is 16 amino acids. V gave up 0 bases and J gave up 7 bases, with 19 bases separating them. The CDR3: CASSLEVDSREGTQYF. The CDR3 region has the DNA TGTGCCAGCAGCTTGGAGGTTGACAGCAGGGAAGGGACCCAGTACTTC.

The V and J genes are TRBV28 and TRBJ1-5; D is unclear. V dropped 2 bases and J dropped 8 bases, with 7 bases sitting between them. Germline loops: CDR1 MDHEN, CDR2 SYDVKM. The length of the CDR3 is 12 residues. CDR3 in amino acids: CASSLQTEPQHF. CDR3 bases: TGTGCCAGCAGTTTACAAACAGAGCCCCAGCATTTT.

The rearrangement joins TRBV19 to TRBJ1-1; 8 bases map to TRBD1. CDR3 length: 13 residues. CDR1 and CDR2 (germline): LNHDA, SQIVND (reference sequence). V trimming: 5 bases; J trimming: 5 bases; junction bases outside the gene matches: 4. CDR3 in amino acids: CASSGQGRTEAFF. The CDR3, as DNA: TGTGCCAGTAGTGGACAGGGACGGACTGAAGCTTTCTTT.

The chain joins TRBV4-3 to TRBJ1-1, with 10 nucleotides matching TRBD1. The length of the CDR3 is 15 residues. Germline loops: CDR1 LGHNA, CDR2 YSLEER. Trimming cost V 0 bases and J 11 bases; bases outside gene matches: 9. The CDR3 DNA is TGCGCCAGCAGCCAAGATTTGACAGGGGGCGTTGGGGCTTTCTTT. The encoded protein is CASSQDLTGGVGAFF.

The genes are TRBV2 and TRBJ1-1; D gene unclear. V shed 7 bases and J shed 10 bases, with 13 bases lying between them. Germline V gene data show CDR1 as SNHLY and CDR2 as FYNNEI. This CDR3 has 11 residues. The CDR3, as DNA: TGTGCCAGCACCGGAGGTTGGAGAGCTTTCTTT. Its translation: CASTGGWRAFF.

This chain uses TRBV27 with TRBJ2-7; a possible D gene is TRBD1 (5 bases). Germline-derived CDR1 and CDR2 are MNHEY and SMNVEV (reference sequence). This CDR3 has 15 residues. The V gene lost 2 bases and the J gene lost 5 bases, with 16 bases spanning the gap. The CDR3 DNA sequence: TGTGCCAGCAGTTTAAAGGGCCAGGGTGCTCACGAGCAGTACTTC. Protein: CASSLKGQGAHEQYF.

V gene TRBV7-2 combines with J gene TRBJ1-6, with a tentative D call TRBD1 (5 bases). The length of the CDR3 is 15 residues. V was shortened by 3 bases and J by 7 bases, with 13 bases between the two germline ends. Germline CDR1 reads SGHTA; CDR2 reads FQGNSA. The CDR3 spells CASSLDRQRNSPLHF. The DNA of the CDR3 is TGTGCCAGCAGCTTGGATAGACAGCGGAATTCACCCCTCCACTTT.